The 31 T cell receptor beta chains below were found in one sample sequenced in a study of response to subunit inactivated influenza vaccine. TCRdb used MiXCR to reprocess the RT-PCR reads, holding one entry per CDR3 protein. The table shows some 500,000 distinct CDR3 sequences, with 25% occurring only once. The sequencing here drew on CD4+ T cells sorted from PBMCs, taken 5 to 6 days after vaccination. These receptors all stem from a man in his fifties or sixties who received an inactivated influenza vaccine.

This clonotype has just a few counts. The chain links TRBV5-1 to TRBJ2-7, with 7 bases that match TRBD1. The CDR3 loop spans 12 amino acids. Unmatched junction bases numbered 3, after V lost 4 bases and J lost 5 bases. Germline CDR1 is SGHRS and CDR2 is YFSETQ. The CDR3 reads CASSQGQHEQYF. CDR3 in DNA: TGCGCCAGCAGCCAGGGACAGCACGAGCAGTACTTC.

This chain connects TRBV30 to TRBJ2-5, with a possible D match to TRBD2 (6 bases). This CDR3 is built from 12 residues. The ends were cut back, 0 bases at V and 7 bases at J, with 9 bases in the middle. Germline V CDR1 and CDR2: GTSNPN, SVGIG (reference sequence). This chain's CDR3 is CAWSVMEGTQYF. The DNA for the CDR3 is TGTGCCTGGAGTGTTATGGAGGGGACCCAGTACTTC.

This sequence joins TRBV27 and TRBJ2-4; weak D call: TRBD2 (5 bases). V lost 0 bases and J 1 base, leaving 10 bases between the germline ends. This CDR3 region has 16 residues. Germline lookup yields CDR1 MNHEY and CDR2 SMNVEV (reference sequence). Here the CDR3 reads CASSLSAGGAKNIQYF. The CDR3 coding sequence is TGTGCCAGCAGTTTATCCGCAGGCGGGGCCAAAAACATTCAGTACTTC.

A few counts support this clonotype. The V and J genes are TRBV10-3 and TRBJ2-7, with 9 nucleotides matching TRBD1. The V segment lost 2 bases and the J segment 3 bases; nucleotides outside the gene matches: 11. CDR1 and CDR2 from the germline V gene are ENHRY and SYGVKD. This CDR3 is built from 17 residues. CDR3 in amino acids: CAISEPRGQGRVYEQYF. CDR3 nucleotide sequence: TGTGCCATCAGTGAGCCAAGGGGACAGGGTAGGGTCTACGAGCAGTACTTC.

This clonotype has at least ten counts. The CDR3 DNA sequence: TGCAGTGCTAGAGGGCACACTGAAGCTTTCTTT. This codes for CSARGHTEAFF. The chain couples TRBV20-1 to TRBJ1-1; D is ambiguous. Per the germline V gene, CDR1 is DFQATT and CDR2 is SNEGSKA (reference sequence). Trimming took off 1 base at V and 3 bases at J, with 3 bases between the two ends. The CDR3 runs 11 residues.

The chain links TRBV20-1 to TRBJ2-2; D unresolved. Trimming took 3 bases from V and 0 from J, leaving 11 bases between them. The CDR3 extends over 15 amino acids. Germline CDR1 is DFQATT and CDR2 is SNEGSKA (reference sequence). Here the CDR3 DNA reads TGCAGTGCTAGCCCCAAGCTAACGAACACCGGGGAGCTGTTTTTT. Protein product: CSASPKLTNTGELFF.

This clonotype was seen only a few times. The V gene is TRBV6-1, the J gene TRBJ2-5; 16 bases map to TRBD2. Germline trimming cut 6 bases from V and 4 bases from J; bases unmatched to any gene: 2. From germline, CDR1 is MNHNS and CDR2 SASEGT. The CDR3 loop spans 15 amino acids. The CDR3 sequence: CASRGLAGGTETQYF. CDR3 nucleotide sequence: TGTGCCAGCAGGGGACTAGCGGGGGGGACAGAGACCCAGTACTTC.

This clonotype has at least ten counts. The rearrangement uses TRBV7-2 and TRBJ1-1; D may be TRBD1 (5 bases). The ends were cut back, 0 bases at V and 6 bases at J, with 11 bases in the middle. The germline gives CDR1 SGHTA, CDR2 FQGNSA. The CDR3 runs 14 residues. The CDR3 here is CASSLAPREAEAFF. The CDR3 bases are TGTGCCAGCAGCTTAGCGCCCAGGGAGGCTGAAGCTTTCTTT. Based on the CDR3 plus reference TRBV7-2 and TRBJ1-1, the full variable domain is GAGVSQSPSNKVTEKGKDVELRCDPISGHTALYWYRQSLGQGLEFLIYFQGNSAPDKSGLPSDRFSAERTGGSVSTLTIQRTQQEDSAVYLCASSLAPREAEAFFGQGTRLTVV.

Only a few counts were recorded for this clonotype. J is TRBJ2-7 and V is TRBV7-2; 13 nucleotides agree with TRBD2. This CDR3 spans 17 amino acids. Germline CDR1 is SGHTA and CDR2 is FQGNSA. Trimming at V came to 1 base and at J to 2 bases, leaving 5 bases not matched to a gene. The CDR3 coding sequence is TGTGCCAGCAGCTTAGTTACTAGCGGGAGGGTAACCTACGAGCAGTACTTC. Its protein is CASSLVTSGRVTYEQYF.

This clonotype turned up a few times. The chain employs TRBV20-1 and TRBJ1-1; D call uncertain. CDR1 DFQATT and CDR2 SNEGSKA come from the germline V gene (reference sequence). V was pared by 6 bases and J by 11 bases, with 16 bases between. The CDR3 runs to 11 residues. The CDR3: CSATLGSKAFF. The CDR3 nucleotides read TGCAGTGCCACCCTAGGGTCGAAGGCTTTCTTT.

This clonotype was detected many times. The genes are TRBV5-6 and TRBJ1-3, with a tentative D call TRBD1 (5 bases). Between the trimmed V and J ends, which lost 4 bases and 6 bases, there was a span of 14 bases. Germline V gene sequence: CDR1 SGHDT, CDR2 YYEEEE. The CDR3 sequence is 14 residues long. CDR3 bases: TGTGCCAGCAGCCCCGTTGGCGGGACAAACACCATATATTTT. Translating it yields CASSPVGGTNTIYF.

This chain uses TRBV18 with TRBJ1-1; no definite D call. This CDR3 is built from 15 residues. The germline V gene encodes CDR1 KGHSH and CDR2 LQKENI. Trimming pared 4 bases from V and 3 bases from J, leaving 15 bases between. CDR3 in DNA: TGTGCCAGCTCACTAAAAGAAGTGAGGCACACTGAAGCTTTCTTT. This translates into CASSLKEVRHTEAFF. Drawing the rest from reference TRBV18 and TRBJ1-1, the complete variable domain is NAGVMQNPRHLVRRRGQEARLRCSPMKGHSHVYWYRQLPEEGLKFMVYLQKENIIDESGMPKERFSAEFPKEGPSILRIQQVVRGDSAAYFCASSLKEVRHTEAFFGQGTRLTVV.

There are a few counts of this clonotype. The rearrangement uses TRBV25-1 and TRBJ2-3; the D is unclear. Germline lookup yields CDR1 MGHDK and CDR2 SYGVNS. The CDR3 runs 17 residues. Between the trimmed V and J ends, which lost 0 bases and 1 base, there was a span of 14 bases. CDR3 bases: TGTGCCAGCAGTGAATATATGGTCGGGCAGCGCACAGATACGCAGTATTTT. Translated, it gives CASSEYMVGQRTDTQYF.

This clonotype was detected ten times or more. V gene TRBV29-1 combines with J gene TRBJ2-1, with D perhaps assigned TRBD1 or TRBD2 (5 bases each). Trimming stripped 6 bases from V and 5 bases from J, with 17 bases between. CDR3 length: 14 amino acids. The V gene's germline CDR1 is SQVTM and CDR2 ANQGSEA. The CDR3 region has the DNA TGCAGCGTGTCGGGACGCATACTTGACAATGAGCAGTTCTTC. Its translation: CSVSGRILDNEQFF.

The J gene is TRBJ2-6, the V gene TRBV15, with 7 bases lining up with TRBD1. The ends lost 0 bases at V and 1 base at J; junction bases unmatched: 12. The length of the CDR3 is 20 residues. Germline V lookup: CDR1 LNHNV, CDR2 YYDKDF (reference sequence). The CDR3 nucleotides are TGTGCCACCAGCAGAGATAAAGGGACAGTCCCTTCATCTGGGGCCAACGTCCTGACTTTC. As protein: CATSRDKGTVPSSGANVLTF.

This clonotype has a handful of counts. The CDR3 spells CATSRDLVAGANVLTF. Here the CDR3 DNA reads TGTGCCACCAGCAGAGATCTGGTGGCTGGGGCCAACGTCCTGACTTTC. The chain carries TRBV15 and TRBJ2-6; D is ambiguous. Germline CDR1 and CDR2: LNHNV and YYDKDF (reference sequence). The V end was cut by 0 bases, the J end by 2 bases, with 8 bases between. The CDR3 loop spans 16 amino acids.

This chain joins TRBV7-9 and TRBJ2-5; perhaps TRBD2 as D (5 bases). Trimming removed 4 bases at V and 5 bases at J, with 14 bases between. The CDR3 length is 14 residues. Germline assignment: CDR1 SEHNR and CDR2 FQNEAQ (reference sequence). The CDR3 sequence: CASSSELGTETQYF. CDR3 coding DNA: TGTGCCAGCAGCTCGGAACTAGGTACGGAGACCCAGTACTTC.

This sequence joins TRBV20-1 and TRBJ2-7; TRBD2 matches 7 bases. Per germline, CDR1 DFQATT and CDR2 SNEGSKA (reference sequence). The CDR3 covers 15 residues. Unmatched junction bases numbered 11, after V lost 3 bases and J lost 3 bases. CDR3 residues: CSASSPSGMSYEQYF. The CDR3 DNA sequence: TGCAGTGCTAGTTCCCCTAGCGGTATGAGCTACGAGCAGTACTTC.

The rearrangement uses TRBV20-1 and TRBJ2-1; 7 nucleotides match TRBD2. Germline V gene data show CDR1 as DFQATT and CDR2 as SNEGSKA (reference sequence). The CDR3 totals 16 residues. V lost 3 bases and J lost 0; bases outside the gene matches: 8. The CDR3 DNA reads TGCAGTGCTAGCGACCCTGGACTAGTCTCCTACAATGAGCAGTTCTTC. Its translation: CSASDPGLVSYNEQFF.

This clonotype was seen a few times. The rearrangement uses TRBV27 and TRBJ2-2, with D hard to call. The ends were cut back, 5 bases at V and 4 bases at J, with 14 bases in the middle. The CDR3 sequence is 15 residues long. Germline-derived CDR1 and CDR2 are MNHEY and SMNVEV (reference sequence). The CDR3 nucleotides are TGTGCCAGCAGTATGACGAGCCCGCCCACCGGGGAGCTGTTTTTT. Protein: CASSMTSPPTGELFF.

The chain recombines TRBV29-1 with TRBJ2-3, with D possibly matching TRBD1 (6 bases). The germline gives CDR1 SQVTM, CDR2 ANQGSEA. This CDR3 is built from 14 residues. The germline V and J ends were trimmed by 4 bases and 0 bases, with 11 bases remaining between them. Here the CDR3 DNA reads TGCAGCGTTGCGGACAGAACTAGCACAGATACGCAGTATTTT. As protein: CSVADRTSTDTQYF.

This rearrangement joins TRBV24-1 to TRBJ2-1, with 8 bases that match TRBD1. This CDR3 comprises 16 residues. V dropped 4 bases and J dropped 7; count of bases not matched to a gene: 11. CDR1 and CDR2 (germline): KGHDR, SFDVKD. The CDR3 here is CATSDPKDRGSNEQFF. Here the CDR3 DNA reads TGTGCCACCAGTGACCCCAAAGACAGGGGTTCTAATGAGCAGTTCTTC.

CDR3 in amino acids: CASSQLQKSYNEQFF. The CDR3 DNA is TGTGCCAGCAGTCAACTACAAAAATCCTACAATGAGCAGTTCTTC. The chain carries TRBV2 and TRBJ2-1; unclear D gene. V was clipped by 5 bases and J by 1 base, with 12 bases between them. This CDR3 has 15 residues. Looked up from germline, CDR1 is SNHLY and CDR2 is FYNNEI.

The chain uses TRBV12-3 or TRBV12-4 and TRBJ2-4; D not certain. The CDR3 spans 14 residues. V lost 5 bases and J 7 bases, leaving 15 bases between the germline ends. The CDR3 loop reads CASSPRMGMNIQYF. As DNA, the CDR3 is TGTGCCAGCAGTCCGAGAATGGGAATGAACATTCAGTACTTC.

This clonotype was recorded at least ten times. The J gene is TRBJ1-5, the V gene TRBV12-3 or TRBV12-4; 8 bases line up with TRBD1. This CDR3 is built from 15 residues. Trimming cost V 6 bases and J 3 bases; bases outside gene matches: 7. This CDR3 reads CASRQTGGFNQPQHF. The CDR3 DNA is TGTGCCAGCAGACAAACAGGGGGTTTCAATCAGCCCCAGCATTTT.

The chain employs TRBV12-3 or TRBV12-4 and TRBJ2-7; no clear D gene. V was cut by 4 bases and J by 12 bases, with 16 bases left in between. This CDR3 comprises 12 residues. The CDR3 DNA follows: TGTGCCAGCAGTTCGCAGATCATAGGCCTGTACTTC. Amino acid sequence: CASSSQIIGLYF.

The rearrangement links TRBV29-1 to TRBJ1-4; D unresolved. Trimming took off 1 base at V and 8 bases at J, with 14 bases between the two ends. Germline-derived CDR1 and CDR2 are SQVTM and ANQGSEA. The CDR3 runs 14 residues. CDR3 sequence (DNA): TGCAGCGTTGAAGCTGGGCCAGGAGGAGAAAAACTGTTTTTT. It codes for CSVEAGPGGEKLFF.

The chain combines TRBV5-1 with TRBJ2-1, with 16 bases matching TRBD2. This CDR3 comprises 20 residues. V lost 1 base and J lost 2; bases outside the gene matches: 9. Germline V gives CDR1 SGHRS, CDR2 YFSETQ. CDR3 amino acids: CASSLPGGTSGGVTYNEQFF. The CDR3 region has the DNA TGCGCCAGCAGCTTGCCCGGTGGGACTAGCGGGGGGGTAACCTACAATGAGCAGTTCTTC.

Comment on this clonotype: This may be a read error, as it is one base from a much larger clone. The V call is TRBV11-2, the J call TRBJ2-7, with D hard to call. The length of the CDR3 is 11 residues. Trimming cost V 3 bases and J 3 bases, with 3 bases left between them. CDR1 is SGHAT, CDR2 FQNNGV, per germline. The chain's CDR3 is CASSFDYEQYF. CDR3 nucleotide sequence: TGTGCCAGCAGCTTCGACTACGAGCAGTACTTC. Based on the CDR3 plus reference TRBV11-2 and TRBJ2-7, the full variable domain is EAGVAQSPRYKIIEKRQSVAFWCNPISGHATLYWYQQILGQGPKLLIQFQNNGVVDDSQLPKDRFSAERLKGVDSTLKIQPAKLEDSAVYLCASSFDYEQYFGPGTRLTVT.

The chain links TRBV9 to TRBJ2-1, with 7 bases identical to TRBD2. Germline V lookup: CDR1 SGDLS, CDR2 YYNGEE. The length of the CDR3 is 18 residues. V was pared by 2 bases and J by 9 bases, with 20 bases of the junction left unmatched. Written as DNA, the CDR3 is TGTGCCAGCAGCGTGGCCCCCCGAGGGGTAGCGGGCGACGGTGAGCAGTTCTTC. It translates to CASSVAPRGVAGDGEQFF.

This rearrangement joins TRBV4-2 to TRBJ2-7, with D uncertain. Trimming cost V 0 bases and J 6 bases, with 9 bases left between them. Germline V gene sequence: CDR1 LGHNA, CDR2 YNFKEQ. CDR3 length: 13 amino acids. CDR3 in amino acids: CASSQDFRTEQYF. In DNA, the CDR3 is TGTGCCAGCAGCCAAGACTTCCGGACCGAGCAGTACTTC.